The 23 T cell receptor beta chains below come from one sample, sequenced in a study of response to subunit inactivated influenza vaccine. One entry per CDR3 protein, called by TCRdb with MiXCR from the RT-PCR reads. The sample holds around 490,000 distinct CDR3 sequences, 7.5% to 8.5% seen once. The sample consisted of PBMCs from blood, taken roughly 24 months after vaccination. These receptors originate from a man between 50 and 75 years old who received an inactivated influenza vaccine.

The genes are TRBV6-2 or TRBV6-3 and TRBJ2-3; D uncertain. The CDR3 spans 15 residues. The germline V gene encodes CDR1 MNHEY and CDR2 SVGEGT. Trimming shortened V by 6 bases and J by 3 bases, and 16 bases separated the two germline ends. The CDR3 nucleotides read TGTGCCAGCAGCCGCACTCAGGACCCAACAGATACGCAGTATTTT. It encodes CASSRTQDPTDTQYF.

This clonotype came up a few times. The chain combines TRBV7-2 with TRBJ2-7, with 10 bases fitting TRBD2. From germline, CDR1 is SGHTA and CDR2 FQGNSA. The length of the CDR3 is 16 residues. The V gene end was trimmed by 5 bases and the J gene end by 4 bases; junction bases not matched to a gene: 11. The CDR3 DNA reads as TGTGCCAGCAGCCCGGGGGCTAGCGGGAGAACTTACGAGCAGTACTTC. Protein sequence: CASSPGASGRTYEQYF.

Comments on this clonotype: A much larger clone differs by one base, so this may be a read error. This chain links TRBV4-2 with TRBJ1-6; D is uncertain. This CDR3 region has 17 residues. Germline V gene data show CDR1 as LGHNA and CDR2 as YNFKEQ. CDR3 sequence (DNA): TGTGCCAGCAGCCAAGCGTCACCAGGTGTTCTTAATTCACCCGTCCACTTT. It codes for CASSQASPGVLNSPVHF.

This clonotype turned up a few times. The V call is TRBV20-1, the J call TRBJ2-2; D uncertain. Germline assignment: CDR1 DFQATT and CDR2 SNEGSKA (reference sequence). Deletions cut 0 bases from V and 2 bases from J, with 19 bases between. This CDR3 is built from 18 residues. The DNA for the CDR3 is TGCAGTGCTAGAGATCATGGCAACCCTATGGGTAACACCGGGGAGCTGTTTTTT. It is translated as CSARDHGNPMGNTGELFF.

This clonotype was seen ten or more times. The CDR3 protein is CASSFLGNQETQYF. CDR3 sequence (DNA): TGTGCCAGCAGTTTTCTGGGGAACCAAGAGACCCAGTACTTC. J is TRBJ2-5 and V is TRBV12-3 or TRBV12-4; D not certain. V dropped 3 bases and J dropped 0 bases, with 8 bases sitting between them. The CDR3 is 14 amino acids.

J is TRBJ2-3 and V is TRBV7-6, with D maybe TRBD1 (7 bases). The germline CDR1 and CDR2 sequences are SGHVS and FNYEAQ. V lost 6 bases, J lost 5 bases, and 21 bases lay in between. The CDR3 runs 16 residues. Here the CDR3 DNA reads TGTGCCAGCAGTAGAGAAGATCAGGGGGGCGGAGATACGCAGTATTTT. This translates into CASSREDQGGGDTQYF.

This clonotype was picked up a small number of times. The V gene is TRBV4-2, the J gene TRBJ2-5, with 8 bases identical to TRBD2. This CDR3 has 17 residues. Trimming at V came to 1 base and at J to 3 bases, leaving 10 bases not matched to a gene. Looked up from germline, CDR1 is LGHNA and CDR2 is YNFKEQ. CDR3 coding DNA: TGTGCCAGCAGCCAAGTAATATCGAGCGGGAGCGAAGAGACCCAGTACTTC. This sequence encodes CASSQVISSGSEETQYF.

The V gene is TRBV11-2, the J gene TRBJ2-1; possibly TRBD1 for D (6 bases). V was trimmed by 6 bases and J by 11 bases, leaving 14 bases between them. The CDR3 extends over 12 amino acids. From germline, CDR1 is SGHAT and CDR2 FQNNGV. CDR3 protein: CASRGVGDKQFF. The CDR3 coding sequence is TGTGCCAGCAGGGGGGTGGGGGACAAGCAGTTCTTC.

In this sample, this clonotype turned up a few times. The rearrangement joins TRBV21-1 to TRBJ1-5. TRBV21-1 is an annotated pseudogene. The CDR3 is 12 amino acids. CDR3 nucleotide sequence: TGTGCCAGCAGCAAAGACAATCAGCCCCAGCATTTT. Amino acid sequence: CASSKDNQPQHF.

The rearrangement links TRBV28 to TRBJ2-1; D unclear. V was clipped by 6 bases and J by 7 bases, with 25 bases between them. Per the germline V gene, CDR1 is MDHEN and CDR2 is SYDVKM. The CDR3 is made up of 17 amino acids. CDR3 amino acids: CASSPGIGEESKNEQFF. CDR3 DNA sequence: TGTGCCAGCAGCCCTGGCATTGGGGAAGAGTCCAAAAATGAGCAGTTCTTC.

The chain couples TRBV3-1 to TRBJ2-7; D uncertain. This CDR3 has 12 residues. V shed 2 bases and J shed 7 bases, with 9 bases lying between them. Germline V gene sequence: CDR1 LGHDT, CDR2 YNNKEL (reference sequence). CDR3 in amino acids: CASSQSETEQYF. CDR3 coding DNA: TGTGCCAGCAGCCAAAGCGAGACGGAGCAGTACTTC.

This clonotype was seen many times. The gene calls are TRBV10-3 and TRBJ1-4; perhaps TRBD1 as D (5 bases). From germline, CDR1 is ENHRY and CDR2 SYGVKD. V dropped 3 bases and J dropped 5 bases, with 16 bases sitting between them. This CDR3 region has 16 residues. The CDR3 coding sequence is TGTGCCATCAGTGAAAGTATGGGGGTTGCGAATGAAAAACTGTTTTTT. Its translation is CAISESMGVANEKLFF.

This clonotype came up a few times. The chain joins TRBV11-2 to TRBJ2-5; TRBD2 might be the D (5 bases). V gave up 3 bases and J gave up 3 bases, with 8 bases separating them. This CDR3 comprises 13 residues. Germline CDR1 reads SGHAT; CDR2 reads FQNNGV. CDR3 amino acids: CASSFGVKETQYF. CDR3 bases: TGTGCCAGCAGCTTCGGGGTGAAAGAGACCCAGTACTTC.

This clonotype was counted between two and nine times. The chain links TRBV7-2 to TRBJ2-3; the D call may be TRBD1 or TRBD2 (5 bases each). The CDR3 is 15 residues long. The ends were cut back, 5 bases at V and 5 bases at J, with 17 bases in the middle. CDR1 is SGHTA, CDR2 FQGNSA, per germline. The CDR3 DNA sequence: TGTGCCAGCAGCCGAGGGGCCGGGGTCCGAGATACGCAGTATTTT. Residues: CASSRGAGVRDTQYF.

This chain connects TRBV4-1 to TRBJ2-7; D remains ambiguous. The CDR3 consists of 13 residues. The V gene's germline CDR1 is MGHRA and CDR2 YSYEKL. Trimming removed 0 bases from V and 6 bases from J, with 9 bases in between. The CDR3 DNA follows: TGCGCCAGCAGCCAAGATAAGTACTCCGAGCAGTACTTC. It translates to CASSQDKYSEQYF.

This clonotype was recorded at least ten times. The rearrangement uses TRBV7-9 and TRBJ2-1, with 7 positions matching TRBD2. V was pared by 6 bases and J by 4 bases, with 12 bases of the junction left unmatched. The CDR3 runs to 16 residues. Germline lookup yields CDR1 SEHNR and CDR2 FQNEAQ (reference sequence). In DNA, the CDR3 is TGTGCCAGCAGTCTACAACGGGAGGCCCCTTACAATGAGCAGTTCTTC. Its translation: CASSLQREAPYNEQFF.

V and J are TRBV20-1 and TRBJ1-1, with TRBD1 matching over 9 bases. The CDR3 is 13 residues long. Trimming at V came to 6 bases and at J to 4 bases, leaving 6 bases not matched to a gene. Germline CDR1 reads DFQATT; CDR2 reads SNEGSKA (reference sequence). The CDR3 region has the DNA TGCAGTGCCCCGGGACAGGGTCGCACTGAAGCTTTCTTT. As protein: CSAPGQGRTEAFF.

This clonotype was observed many times. The J gene is TRBJ2-5, the V gene TRBV15; TRBD2 is a possible D gene (5 bases). CDR3 length equals 14 residues. Germline-derived CDR1 and CDR2 are LNHNV and YYDKDF (reference sequence). V dropped 5 bases and J dropped 4 bases, with 14 bases sitting between them. CDR3 nucleotide sequence: TGTGCCACCAGCCTTCGGGGTGGGTCAGAGACCCAGTACTTC. Translating it yields CATSLRGGSETQYF.

The sample holds many counts of this clonotype. The chain recombines TRBV7-2 with TRBJ2-1, with a tentative D call TRBD2 (6 bases). With 3 bases removed from V and 2 bases from J, the gap between germline ends came to 14 bases. CDR1 is SGHTA and CDR2 is FQGNSA in the germline V gene. The CDR3 has 16 residues. The CDR3 spells CASSLVGGDAYNEQFF. The CDR3 DNA reads TGTGCCAGCAGCTTGGTGGGGGGAGATGCCTACAATGAGCAGTTCTTC.

Ten or more counts support this clonotype. The gene calls are TRBV3-1 and TRBJ1-5; D remains ambiguous. Germline lookup yields CDR1 LGHDT and CDR2 YNNKEL (reference sequence). The CDR3 is 14 residues long. V lost 0 bases and J 6 bases, leaving 9 bases between the germline ends. CDR3: CASSQDPYGQPQHF. CDR3 nucleotide sequence: TGTGCCAGCAGCCAAGATCCCTATGGTCAGCCCCAGCATTTT.

This clonotype was found a few times. The chain links TRBV3-1 to TRBJ2-1; weak D call: TRBD2 (6 bases). Germline lookup yields CDR1 LGHDT and CDR2 YNNKEL (reference sequence). The CDR3 is 18 residues long. Trimming cost V 0 bases and J 6 bases, with 21 bases left between them. The CDR3 protein is CASSQETYLGLGGNEQFF. For the CDR3, the DNA is TGTGCCAGCAGCCAAGAAACGTATTTGGGGTTGGGGGGCAATGAGCAGTTCTTC.

The chain carries TRBV3-1 and TRBJ1-1; weak D call: TRBD1 (5 bases). Trimming left V 7 bases short and J 2 bases short, with 14 bases between. This CDR3 spans 14 amino acids. Germline CDR1 LGHDT, CDR2 YNNKEL (reference sequence). Written as DNA, the CDR3 is TGTGCCAGCACCCCCCAGGGATCAAACACTGAAGCTTTCTTT. Its translation: CASTPQGSNTEAFF.

This clonotype was found a few times. The CDR3 coding sequence is TGTGCCAGCAGCACCGGACAGGGTTACACCGGGGAGCTGTTTTTT. Encoded protein: CASSTGQGYTGELFF. The chain joins TRBV7-8 to TRBJ2-2; 8 bases are shared with TRBD1. This CDR3 contains 15 residues. Trimming cost V 5 bases and J 3 bases; bases outside gene matches: 5. Germline loops: CDR1 SGHVS, CDR2 FQNEAQ.